These 21 T cell receptor beta chains were all obtained from the same sample, sequenced in a study of blood T cells in healthy people across ages. A second PCR of about 7 to 12 cycles used a sample-barcoded 5' primer and a J-beta primer mix. TCRdb independently ran MiXCR on the 5' RACE reads; one entry per CDR3 protein. Of 720,000 or so distinct CDR3 sequences in the sample, less than 45% were seen once. The sample consisted of blood. The receptors stem from an older man in good health.

A few counts support this clonotype. J is TRBJ2-3 and V is TRBV27; 15 positions match TRBD2. Trimming cost V 4 bases and J 6 bases; bases outside gene matches: 8. CDR1 and CDR2 (germline): MNHEY, SMNVEV (reference sequence). CDR3 length equals 17 residues. The CDR3, as DNA: TGTGCCAGCAGTTACAGACGTGGACTAGCGGGAGGGGATACGCAGTATTTT. Amino acids: CASSYRRGLAGGDTQYF.

The V call is TRBV5-1, the J call TRBJ1-5; 7 bases map to TRBD1. Germline trimming cut 4 bases from V and 3 bases from J; bases unmatched to any gene: 4. The CDR3 totals 14 residues. The germline V gene has CDR1 SGHRS and CDR2 YFSETQ. CDR3 residues: CASSPGQNNQPQHF. The DNA for the CDR3 is TGCGCCAGCAGCCCGGGACAGAACAATCAGCCCCAGCATTTT.

The chain joins TRBV5-5 to TRBJ2-3; D might be TRBD1 (5 bases). The germline gives CDR1 SGHKS, CDR2 YYEKEE (reference sequence). Between the trimmed V and J ends, which lost 6 bases and 0 bases, there was a span of 17 bases. The length of the CDR3 is 16 residues. The chain's CDR3 is CASTNQAPGSTDTQYF. In DNA, the CDR3 is TGTGCCAGCACCAACCAAGCGCCAGGGAGCACAGATACGCAGTATTTT.

This clonotype was seen a handful of times. CDR3 residues: CASSFRLAGVYEQYF. The CDR3, as DNA: TGTGCCAGCAGTTTTAGGCTAGCGGGAGTCTACGAGCAGTACTTC. The gene calls are TRBV12-3 or TRBV12-4 and TRBJ2-7; 10 bases are shared with TRBD2. The CDR3 sequence is 15 residues long. Unmatched junction bases numbered 5, after V lost 3 bases and J lost 3 bases.

This chain uses TRBV27 with TRBJ2-5, with TRBD1 identical over 9 bases. CDR1 and CDR2 from the germline V gene are MNHEY and SMNVEV (reference sequence). V lost 5 bases to trimming and J lost 3 bases; unmatched junction nucleotides: 7. CDR3 size: 15 residues. For the CDR3, the DNA is TGTGCCAGCAGTGCGACAGGGGGTATGAAAGAGACCCAGTACTTC. This gives the protein CASSATGGMKETQYF.

The sample holds a few counts of this clonotype. V usage is TRBV6-6 and J usage is TRBJ2-7; TRBD1 matches 9 bases. This CDR3 spans 13 amino acids. Germline loops: CDR1 MNHNY, CDR2 SVGAGI (reference sequence). J gave up 7 bases and V 7 bases, and 8 bases lay outside the gene matches. CDR3 nucleotide sequence: TGTGCCAGCACTGGGACAGGGAGGTTGGAGCAGTACTTC. This translates into CASTGTGRLEQYF.

CDR3 loop: CSASPAGDVYGYTF. In DNA, the CDR3 is TGCAGTGCTAGCCCGGCGGGGGACGTCTATGGCTACACCTTC. This chain uses TRBV20-1 with TRBJ1-2, with D perhaps matching TRBD1 (5 bases). V was pared by 3 bases and J by 4 bases, with 15 bases between. Looked up from germline, CDR1 is DFQATT and CDR2 is SNEGSKA (reference sequence). CDR3 length: 14 residues.

The V and J genes are TRBV7-9 and TRBJ1-6; TRBD1 might be the D (5 bases). The CDR3 consists of 15 residues. Germline CDR1 reads SEHNR; CDR2 reads FQNEAQ (reference sequence). The V end lost 2 bases, the J end lost 10 bases, and 15 bases lay between the germline ends. CDR3 sequence reads: CASSLYLQEDSPLHF. The CDR3 coding sequence is TGTGCCAGCAGCTTATATCTACAGGAGGACTCACCCCTCCACTTT.

V is TRBV7-2 and J is TRBJ1-5, with no clear D. Looked up from germline, CDR1 is SGHTA and CDR2 is FQGNSA. There are 14 residues in the CDR3. V was cut by 1 base and J by 5 bases, with 9 bases left in between. The CDR3 DNA is TGTGCCAGCAGCTTAGTGTACGGGGATCAGCCCCAGCATTTT. As protein: CASSLVYGDQPQHF.

The table lists this clonotype with a few counts. V gene TRBV6-2 or TRBV6-3 combines with J gene TRBJ2-5; maybe TRBD2 (5 bases). With 11 bases removed from V and 5 bases from J, the gap between germline ends came to 15 bases. Germline-derived CDR1 and CDR2 are MNHEY and SVGEGT. The CDR3 contains 12 residues. CDR3 DNA sequence: TGTGCCGGCGGAGAGGGAAGGGAGACCCAGTACTTC. This gives the protein CAGGEGRETQYF.

This clonotype came up many times. The V and J genes are TRBV4-1 and TRBJ2-4, with unresolved D. From germline, CDR1 is MGHRA and CDR2 YSYEKL. The CDR3 is 17 residues long. V dropped 0 bases and J dropped 0 bases, with 12 bases sitting between them. The CDR3 spells CASSQDLGNGAKNIQYF. The CDR3 region has the DNA TGCGCCAGCAGCCAAGATTTGGGGAACGGAGCCAAAAACATTCAGTACTTC.

This clonotype was seen only a few times. This chain uses TRBV4-3 with TRBJ2-1; D may match TRBD1 or TRBD2 (5 bases each). This CDR3 comprises 16 residues. Trimming pared 0 bases from V and 4 bases from J, leaving 13 bases between. Germline V lookup: CDR1 LGHNA, CDR2 YSLEER. CDR3 in amino acids: CASSQETGTVYNEQFF. The CDR3 DNA is TGCGCCAGCAGCCAAGAGACGGGGACCGTTTACAATGAGCAGTTCTTC.

CDR3 nucleotides: TGCGCCAGCAGCTATCCACTAGCGGGGATAAATGAGCAGTTCTTC. The encoded protein is CASSYPLAGINEQFF. J is TRBJ2-1 and V is TRBV4-1, with 10 bases lining up with TRBD2. J was trimmed by 7 bases and V by 5 bases; bases with no gene match: 8. Germline CDR1 reads MGHRA; CDR2 reads YSYEKL. The CDR3 consists of 15 residues.

The chain recombines TRBV28 with TRBJ2-5; D unresolved. The DNA end is more similar to TRBJ2-1, so the J call may be wrong. This CDR3 has 15 residues. Germline V gene lookup returns CDR1 MDHEN and CDR2 SYDVKM. CDR3 in DNA: TGTGCCAGCAGTTTCCCAATTGGCCAAAAAGAGACCCAGTTCTTC. This translates into CASSFPIGQKETQFF.

In nucleotides, the CDR3 is TGCAGTGCCTATAGGGGGGGGCGTAATAACTATCCCCAGTTCTTC. Translation: CSAYRGGRNNYPQFF. The chain joins TRBV20-1 to TRBJ2-1; D possibly corresponds to TRBD2 (7 bases). The germline CDR1 and CDR2 sequences are DFQATT and SNEGSKA (reference sequence). Trimming took 6 bases from V and 13 from J, leaving 28 bases between them. This CDR3 has 15 residues.

The chain uses TRBV28 and TRBJ2-2; 12 nucleotides align to TRBD2. CDR3 size: 17 residues. CDR1 is MDHEN, CDR2 SYDVKM, per germline. Trimming took 5 bases from V and 7 from J; bases not matched to a gene: 11. CDR3 sequence: CASSRRLAGVGGGELFF. The CDR3 nucleotides read TGTGCCAGCAGTCGTCGACTAGCGGGAGTGGGTGGCGGGGAGCTGTTTTTT.

The rearrangement joins TRBV9 to TRBJ2-7, with TRBD2 identical over 9 bases. Germline loops: CDR1 SGDLS, CDR2 YYNGEE. V lost 0 bases and J lost 2; bases outside the gene matches: 6. CDR3 length equals 16 residues. The CDR3 spells CASSVGVRGGPYEQYF. The CDR3 DNA reads as TGTGCCAGCAGCGTAGGAGTGCGGGGGGGCCCCTACGAGCAGTACTTC. The complete variable domain, with remaining parts taken from reference TRBV9 and TRBJ2-7, reads DSGVTQTPKHLITATGQRVTLRCSPRSGDLSVYWYQQSLDQGLQFLIQYYNGEERAKGNILERFSAQQFPDLHSELNLSSLELGDSALYFCASSVGVRGGPYEQYFGPGTRLTVT.

This clonotype was detected only a few times. The chain uses TRBV14 and TRBJ2-5, with D tentatively TRBD1 (6 bases). The germline gives CDR1 SGHDN, CDR2 FVKESK. Trimming removed 3 bases from V and 2 bases from J, with 7 bases in between. The CDR3 is 13 amino acids. The CDR3 sequence: CASSQRGQETQYF. Here the CDR3 DNA reads TGTGCCAGCAGCCAGAGGGGGCAAGAGACCCAGTACTTC.

The chain uses TRBV3-1 and TRBJ2-4; 9 nucleotides line up with TRBD2. The CDR3 runs 15 residues. V gave up 1 base and J gave up 9 bases; unmatched junction bases: 7. Germline values: CDR1 LGHDT, CDR2 YNNKEL (reference sequence). The CDR3 here is CASSQGSLAGSIQYF. The CDR3 nucleotides are TGTGCCAGCAGCCAAGGTTCCCTAGCGGGGAGCATTCAGTACTTC. Supplemented by reference TRBV3-1 and TRBJ2-4, the full variable domain reads DTAVSQTPKYLVTQMGNDKSIKCEQNLGHDTMYWYKQDSKKFLKIMFSYNNKELIINETVPNRFSPKSPDKAHLNLHINSLELGDSAVYFCASSQGSLAGSIQYFGAGTRLSVL.

This sequence joins TRBV27 and TRBJ2-3; the D gene is possibly TRBD1 (6 bases). The V gene lost 0 bases and the J gene lost 0 bases, with 13 bases spanning the gap. Germline V gene lookup returns CDR1 MNHEY and CDR2 SMNVEV (reference sequence). The CDR3 loop spans 17 amino acids. The CDR3 DNA sequence: TGTGCCAGCAGTTTATCCCCGGGACATTCTAGCACAGATACGCAGTATTTT. Translation gives CASSLSPGHSSTDTQYF.

This clonotype has a count of ten or more. The chain carries TRBV7-8 and TRBJ2-5; D ambiguous. Germline CDR1 reads SGHVS; CDR2 reads FQNEAQ. The CDR3 length is 14 residues. Trimming took off 1 base at V and 5 bases at J, with 11 bases between the two ends. The CDR3 sequence is CASSLGRAPETQYF. DNA for the CDR3: TGTGCCAGCAGCTTAGGTCGTGCGCCGGAGACCCAGTACTTC.